These 21 T cell receptor beta chains were sequenced from one sample in a study of cytomegalovirus exposure and HLA in healthy donors. The PCR employed 60 Vbeta primers together with 13 Jbeta primers. Profiling relied on immunoSEQ multiplex PCR, and the TCRdb table lists in-frame clones only, not all of them. This table has roughly 120,000 clones, around 72% appearing once. Input material: PBMCs. The receptors derive from a woman in her thirties or forties in good health and CMV-seropositive.

This clone was seen a handful of times. The V call is TRBV6-6, the J call TRBJ1-2; no clear D. CDR3 length equals 13 residues. Trimming pared 2 bases from V and 3 bases from J, leaving 7 bases between. Per germline, CDR1 MNHNY and CDR2 SVGAGI (reference sequence). The DNA for the CDR3 is TGTGCCAGCAGTTACAGGGAGTACTATGGCTACACCTTC. It specifies CASSYREYYGYTF.

This rearrangement joins TRBV7-8 to TRBJ1-1, with D possibly being TRBD1 (5 bases). The CDR3 runs to 14 residues. Germline assignment: CDR1 SGHVS and CDR2 FQNEAQ. Between the trimmed V and J ends, which lost 1 base and 4 bases, there was a span of 10 bases. The CDR3 nucleotides read TGTGCCAGCAGCTTAGGGGTCGGGGGCACTGAAGCTTTCTTT. This sequence encodes CASSLGVGGTEAFF. Combining the CDR3 with reference TRBV7-8 and TRBJ1-1 gives the whole variable domain GAGVSQSPRYKVAKRGQDVALRCDPISGHVSLFWYQQALGQGPEFLTYFQNEAQLDKSGLPSDRFFAERPEGSVSTLKIQRTQQEDSAVYLCASSLGVGGTEAFFGQGTRLTVV.

This clone was seen only once. The gene calls are TRBV11-2 and TRBJ1-1; D may be TRBD1 (6 bases). Germline V gives CDR1 SGHAT, CDR2 FQNNGV. V was clipped by 4 bases and J by 3 bases, with 12 bases between them. There are 14 residues in the CDR3. In DNA, the CDR3 is TGTGCCAGCAGCTCAGATGGACAGTACACTGAAGCTTTCTTT. Amino acid sequence: CASSSDGQYTEAFF.

The rearrangement joins TRBV19 to TRBJ1-5; 7 bases agree with TRBD1. The CDR3 is 16 residues long. Per the germline V gene, CDR1 is LNHDA and CDR2 is SQIVND (reference sequence). The junction had 14 bases not matched to a gene; V was cut back by 5 bases and J by 7 bases. The CDR3: CASSPAISTGKQPQHF. The CDR3 DNA is TGTGCCAGTAGTCCCGCCATTTCGACAGGGAAGCAGCCCCAGCATTTT.

The chain couples TRBV20-1 to TRBJ2-3; D is unresolved. CDR3 size: 11 residues. The V gene's germline CDR1 is DFQATT and CDR2 SNEGSKA (reference sequence). V lost 6 bases and J 4 bases, leaving 8 bases between the germline ends. The CDR3: CSAPEADTQYF. The CDR3 region has the DNA TGCAGTGCCCCAGAGGCAGATACGCAGTATTTT.

J is TRBJ2-7 and V is TRBV2; D might be TRBD2 (6 bases). This CDR3 is 13 amino acids long. Germline V lookup: CDR1 SNHLY, CDR2 FYNNEI. Deletions cut 8 bases from V and 6 bases from J, with 17 bases between. The CDR3 here is CASGGRGPLEQYF. The DNA for the CDR3 is TGTGCCAGCGGCGGGCGGGGTCCCCTCGAGCAGTACTTC.

This chain joins TRBV29-1 and TRBJ1-4, with D perhaps matching TRBD1 (5 bases). The V end was cut by 0 bases, the J end by 7 bases, with 15 bases between. This CDR3 comprises 15 residues. Germline lookup yields CDR1 SQVTM and CDR2 ANQGSEA. DNA for the CDR3: TGCAGCGTTGAAGATCGAGCCTCAGGGTTTGAAAAACTGTTTTTT. This encodes CSVEDRASGFEKLFF.

This clone has only one observation. The rearrangement links TRBV6-1 to TRBJ1-4; 10 bases are shared with TRBD1. Germline V CDR1 and CDR2: MNHNS, SASEGT. The CDR3 sequence is 15 residues long. V shed 3 bases, J shed 8 bases, and the junction held 6 bases outside the gene matches. CDR3 bases: TGTGCCAGCAGTGACCCGGGACAGGGGACCGAAAAACTGTTTTTT. Its translation: CASSDPGQGTEKLFF.

The J gene is TRBJ1-1, the V gene TRBV5-1; the D gene is possibly TRBD1 (5 bases). Trimming stripped 5 bases from V and 7 bases from J, with 18 bases between. Germline CDR1 is SGHRS and CDR2 is YFSETQ. The CDR3 loop spans 14 amino acids. CDR3 DNA: TGCGCCAGCAGGAAGGAGCTGGGGCCCTATGAAGCTTTCTTT. Its protein product is CASRKELGPYEAFF.

This chain connects TRBV6-5 to TRBJ1-2; 9 bases map to TRBD1. This CDR3 is built from 14 residues. With V trimmed by 5 bases and J by 4 bases, 5 bases remained unmatched. CDR1 and CDR2 from the germline V gene are MNHEY and SVGAGI. The CDR3 region is CASSQQGAVYGYTF. For the CDR3, the DNA is TGTGCCAGCAGTCAACAGGGGGCGGTCTATGGCTACACCTTC.

The chain carries TRBV14 and TRBJ2-1; 10 bases match TRBD2. Germline assignment: CDR1 SGHDN and CDR2 FVKESK. The J segment lost 2 bases and the V segment lost 1 base, leaving 5 bases of the junction unmatched. This CDR3 region has 17 residues. CDR3: CASSQGKRGGPYNEQFF. The CDR3 DNA reads as TGTGCCAGCAGCCAAGGGAAGCGGGGGGGACCCTACAATGAGCAGTTCTTC.

The V call is TRBV2, the J call TRBJ1-1; D perhaps matches TRBD1 (5 bases). Germline loops: CDR1 SNHLY, CDR2 FYNNEI. The CDR3 loop spans 14 amino acids. V was cut by 3 bases and J by 8 bases, with 16 bases left in between. This CDR3 is CASSELLRGSEAFF. Here the CDR3 DNA reads TGTGCCAGCAGTGAGCTGCTCCGGGGGAGCGAAGCTTTCTTT.

This sequence joins TRBV5-1 and TRBJ1-2; 8 nucleotides agree with TRBD1. CDR1 and CDR2 (germline): SGHRS, YFSETQ. CDR3 length: 16 residues. Germline trimming cut 1 base from V and 2 bases from J; bases unmatched to any gene: 7. CDR3 loop: CASSLNPDRVNYGYTF. CDR3 DNA: TGCGCCAGCAGCTTGAACCCGGACAGGGTAAACTATGGCTACACCTTC.

The V and J genes are TRBV5-6 and TRBJ1-2, with 7 positions matching TRBD1. This CDR3 region has 12 residues. V was pared by 3 bases and J by 7 bases, with 3 bases of the junction left unmatched. Germline V gene lookup returns CDR1 SGHDT and CDR2 YYEEEE. CDR3: CASSSTGVGYTF. The CDR3 nucleotides read TGTGCCAGCAGCTCAACAGGGGTTGGCTACACCTTC.

The V gene is TRBV2, the J gene TRBJ1-1, with 8 bases that match TRBD1. The CDR3 spans 15 residues. V dropped 6 bases and J dropped 2; count of bases not matched to a gene: 8. Germline lookup yields CDR1 SNHLY and CDR2 FYNNEI. The CDR3 sequence: CASRARTGRNTEAFF. In DNA, the CDR3 is TGTGCCAGCAGGGCCAGGACAGGGAGAAACACTGAAGCTTTCTTT.

V usage is TRBV6-1 and J usage is TRBJ1-1; the match to TRBD1 covers 8 bases. Germline-derived CDR1 and CDR2 are MNHNS and SASEGT. The CDR3 contains 12 residues. The V segment lost 4 bases and the J segment 10 bases; nucleotides outside the gene matches: 5. DNA of the CDR3: TGTGCCAGCAGTGTAGGGACAGGATCAGCTTTCTTT. Translated, it gives CASSVGTGSAFF.

The gene calls are TRBV9 and TRBJ1-1, with TRBD1 identical over 8 bases. After removal of 5 bases from V and 3 bases from J, the junction contained 9 bases not matched to a gene. The germline V gene has CDR1 SGDLS and CDR2 YYNGEE. CDR3 length: 15 amino acids. The CDR3 DNA reads TGTGCCAGCAGAGCAGGGACAGGTTACGACACTGAAGCTTTCTTT. Residues: CASRAGTGYDTEAFF. Supplemented by reference TRBV9 and TRBJ1-1, the full variable domain reads DSGVTQTPKHLITATGQRVTLRCSPRSGDLSVYWYQQSLDQGLQFLIQYYNGEERAKGNILERFSAQQFPDLHSELNLSSLELGDSALYFCASRAGTGYDTEAFFGQGTRLTVV.

This chain links TRBV4-1 with TRBJ1-1, with D perhaps TRBD1 (5 bases). The CDR3 is made up of 15 amino acids. Trimming cost V 5 bases and J 0 bases, with 13 bases left between them. Germline V gives CDR1 MGHRA, CDR2 YSYEKL. CDR3: CASSVRQLLNTEAFF. CDR3 coding DNA: TGCGCCAGCAGCGTGCGACAGCTACTGAACACTGAAGCTTTCTTT.

This clone has a handful of counts. The chain uses TRBV18 and TRBJ1-1; 9 bases map to TRBD1. CDR1 and CDR2 from the germline V gene are KGHSH and LQKENI. The CDR3 totals 17 residues. After removal of 3 bases from V and 0 bases from J, the junction contained 8 bases not matched to a gene. The CDR3 loop is CASSPGQGYIMNTEAFF. DNA of the CDR3: TGTGCCAGCTCACCCGGACAGGGGTACATCATGAACACTGAAGCTTTCTTT.

This chain connects TRBV10-3 to TRBJ2-5, with 11 bases matching TRBD1. There are 15 residues in the CDR3. V dropped 2 bases and J dropped 1; count of bases not matched to a gene: 0. From germline, CDR1 is ENHRY and CDR2 SYGVKD. In DNA form, the CDR3 reads TGTGCCATCAGTGAGGGGACAGGGGGCCAAGAGACCCAGTACTTC. The encoded protein is CAISEGTGGQETQYF.

The chain combines TRBV21-1 with TRBJ1-2. TRBV21-1 is a listed pseudogene. CDR3 size: 14 residues. The CDR3 DNA sequence: TGTGCCAGCAGCAAATGGGGGGGCGACTATGGCTACACCTTC. This translates into CASSKWGGDYGYTF.